Here is one T cell receptor (beta chain) with its context. Its specificity is unknown. Germline V gene data show CDR1 as MNHEY and CDR2 as SVGEGT. The V gene end was trimmed by 2 bases and the J gene end by 4 bases; junction bases not matched to a gene: 11. The CDR3 runs 16 residues. Fresh peripheral blood, roughly 10 ml, was the source of the PBMCs. The CDR3 regions of TCR beta were amplified from RNA transcripts. The HTBI primer set served for first-round RT-PCR of the TCR CDR3. TCRdb reprocessed the multiplex PCR reads with MiXCR, giving one entry per CDR3 protein. The sample holds some 500,000 distinct CDR3 sequences, approximately 25% seen once. The data belong to a study of T cells in Graves' hyperthyroidism and ophthalmopathy. About the study: Initial diagnosis, before any treatment, was when peripheral blood was collected. Overall study results and limits: The model predicted ophthalmopathy a median approximately 6.3 months before onset. Blood held most thyroid clonotypes expanded above 0.001 frequency.

The chain is built from TRBV6-2 or TRBV6-3 and TRBJ2-7; TRBD2 matches 7 bases. This TCR derives from a woman in her twenties or thirties with Graves' ophthalmopathy. Sequencing used blood. The CDR3 loop reads CASSYGTGSGDYEQYF. For the CDR3, the DNA is TGTGCCAGCAGTTACGGGACGGGGAGCGGGGATTACGAGCAGTACTTC.